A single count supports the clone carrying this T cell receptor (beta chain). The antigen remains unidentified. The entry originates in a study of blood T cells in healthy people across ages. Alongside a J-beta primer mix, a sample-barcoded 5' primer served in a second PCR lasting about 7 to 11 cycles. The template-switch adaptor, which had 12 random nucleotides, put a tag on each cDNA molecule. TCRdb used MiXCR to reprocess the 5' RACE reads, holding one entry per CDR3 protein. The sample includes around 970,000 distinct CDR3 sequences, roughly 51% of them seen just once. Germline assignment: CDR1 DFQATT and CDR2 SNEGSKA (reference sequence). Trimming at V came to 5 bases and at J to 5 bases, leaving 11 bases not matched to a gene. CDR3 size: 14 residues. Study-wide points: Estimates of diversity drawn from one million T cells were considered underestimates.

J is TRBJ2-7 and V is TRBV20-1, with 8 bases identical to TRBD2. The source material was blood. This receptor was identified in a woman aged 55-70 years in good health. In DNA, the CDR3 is TGCAGTGCTCCCTGGGGCGGGAGGAGGAACGAGCAGTACTTC. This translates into CSAPWGGRRNEQYF.